This note documents a single T cell receptor beta chain sequence. This clonotype came up many times. This clone's antigen is unknown. Nothing much larger sits one base from this clone, and base qualities are not available. Amplification of TCR beta CDR3 regions was carried out from RNA transcripts. The first round of RT-PCR for the TCR CDR3 was performed with the HTBI primer set and the Qiagen OneStep RT-PCR kit. Libraries were constructed in a second round of multiplex PCR, after which size selection and purification were carried out. Paired-end sequencing of the libraries was performed with 100 bp reads on an Illumina HiSeq2000. In the source study's methods: SOAPnuke was used to process the raw data, with reads discarded if the reads contained adapters or uncalled bases, had a mean Phred below 15, or lacked an exact constant-primer or identifier match. COPE v1.2.5 was used to merge high-quality paired reads, and clonotypes were defined as unique nucleotide sequences. MiTCR v1.1 was used to align the clonotypes against IMGT TRBV, TRBD and TRBJ reference segments. Analysis was restricted to V-J combinations with a frequency above 0.0001, which covered roughly 99% of repertoires. The TCS score was defined as the ratio of F50 (clonal expansion) to E x V (chaos), calculated using BLOSUM62-based TCRdist between CDR3 peptides within each V-J. Welch's t-statistics and random forest reduced around 510 V-J features to roughly 13, which were used in a naive Bayes classifier (R e1071). TCRdb reprocessing: public reads trimmed at Q25 with fastp, clones called with MiXCR, in-frame beta chains kept. Every entry covers one CDR3 protein and lists the most common genes and DNA from its rows. TCRdb's processing, not the authors' own work, is the source of the V and J calls. Counted in this sample were about 700,000 distinct CDR3 sequences; 13% to 15% of them appeared once. The leading ten clones occupy around 9.6% of the sample.

The sample belongs to a study of T cells in Graves' hyperthyroidism and ophthalmopathy (dated by TCRdb to about 2019). Background for the entire study: Peripheral blood was collected at initial diagnosis, before any treatment. After blood sampling, hyperthyroidism patients were treated with methimazole at a starting dose of 30 mg daily, and ophthalmopathy patients were treated with high-dose intravenous methylprednisolone. In about 6 Graves' hyperthyroidism patients, the study also compared T-cell repertoires from thyroid tissue with T-cell repertoires from blood. To identify distinguishing TCR V-J signatures, a discovery cohort of 100 or so patients was used, comprising 40 to 45 with Graves' ophthalmopathy and some 60 with stable Graves' hyperthyroidism. Whether ophthalmopathy could be predicted prospectively was tested in an independent validation cohort made up of under 20 hyperthyroidism patients plus 17 patients who later progressed to ophthalmopathy. The approximately 100 discovery patients were divided at random into training and test sets in a 7:3 ratio. TCR Vbeta CDR3 sequencing of 120 to 150 peripheral blood samples (over 40 ophthalmopathy, about 80 hyperthyroidism and roughly 17 progressor patients) is reported in the paper. What the research found in general, with its limitations: A 13 V-J signature model separated ophthalmopathy from stable hyperthyroidism, with 87.88% sensitivity and 81.08% specificity in cross-validation and 80%/75% in testing. Sample size was not statistically predetermined, and investigators were not blinded to group allocation. In validation, progression to ophthalmopathy was predicted by the model with 70.59% sensitivity and 72% to 85% specificity, a median of about 6.4 months before onset. Most expanded thyroid clonotypes (frequency above 0.001) were also detected in blood, suggesting blood repertoires may reflect thyroid immune responses.

Stable Graves' hyperthyroidism was defined as the absence of progression to ophthalmopathy over 18 months of follow-up. Hyperthyroidism patients were aged 18 to 65 years and newly diagnosed, with disease duration of less than 2 months. Patients with uncontrolled infections, other autoimmune diseases, pregnancy or lactation were excluded. Diagnoses were based on clinical symptoms, serum thyroxine and TRAb, thyroid ultrasound and orbital computed tomography. PBMCs were isolated from 7.5 to 10 ml of fresh peripheral blood by Ficoll-Paque density gradient centrifugation. Total RNA was extracted with Trizol reagent, and quality was checked on an Agilent 2100 Bioanalyzer. Ends trimmed: V by 4 bases, J by 3 bases; bases unmatched to a gene: 18. CDR1 and CDR2 were assigned from the germline V gene as SGHAT and FQNNGV. Spanning cysteine to phenylalanine, the CDR3 consists of 20 amino acids. Just CDR3 DNA is preserved here, 60 bases in frame from base 1.

Sequenced: blood. This clonotype originated in a woman aged 18 to 35 with Graves' hyperthyroidism. The chain joins TRBV11-2 to TRBJ2-7; 13 bases in between match TRBD2. The CDR3 region: CASSWGIGLAGDNGGYEQYF. The nucleotide sequence is TGTGCCAGCAGCTGGGGGATAGGACTAGCGGGAGATAATGGGGGCTACGAGCAGTACTTC.